Below, 16 T cell receptor beta chains from the same sample are listed, as sequenced in a study of blood T cell repertoires in COVID-19. Produced via immunoSEQ multiplex PCR; TCRdb's table is partial and in-frame only. Found here are approximately 150,000 clones, approximately 91% of them singletons; the top ten hold around 5%. Sequencing was done on a sample of peripheral blood. The receptors were gathered from a man between 18 and 29 years old with COVID-19, enrolled during active disease.

The rearrangement links TRBV7-8 to TRBJ1-1; TRBD1 might be the D (6 bases). The CDR3 spans 15 residues. V lost 2 bases and J 3 bases, leaving 13 bases between the germline ends. CDR1 and CDR2 from the germline V gene are SGHVS and FQNEAQ. The CDR3 here is CASSLRGARYTEAFF. CDR3 bases: TGTGCCAGCAGCTTACGGGGGGCGCGGTACACTGAAGCTTTCTTT.

The chain joins TRBV28 to TRBJ1-6; no clear D gene. CDR3 length: 15 residues. Per germline, CDR1 MDHEN and CDR2 SYDVKM. Trimming took 8 bases from V and 8 from J, leaving 19 bases between them. The chain's CDR3 is CASGSRVPIYSPLHF. The DNA of the CDR3 is TGTGCCAGCGGATCCCGGGTCCCAATTTATTCACCCCTCCACTTT.

The J gene is TRBJ2-4, the V gene TRBV3-1 (or the pseudogene TRBV3-2); 8 bases match TRBD1. Germline V gene sequence: CDR1 LGHDT, CDR2 YNNKEL (reference sequence). V was pared by 1 base and J by 0 bases, with 5 bases of the junction left unmatched. The CDR3 has 17 amino acids. The CDR3 coding sequence is TGTGCCAGCAGCCAAGCACAGGGGGTCATAGCCAAAAACATTCAGTACTTC. Amino acid sequence: CASSQAQGVIAKNIQYF.

V and J are TRBV4-1 and TRBJ1-2; no clear D gene. The length of the CDR3 is 13 residues. Trimming stripped 0 bases from V and 4 bases from J, with 6 bases between. Germline V CDR1 and CDR2: MGHRA, YSYEKL. CDR3 DNA: TGCGCCAGCAGCCAAGAGAACAGCTATGGCTACACCTTC. This codes for CASSQENSYGYTF.

In its sample, this clone was seen a few times. This chain links TRBV7-9 with TRBJ2-7; 7 positions agree with TRBD1. The CDR3 runs to 17 residues. The junction had 18 bases not matched to a gene; V was cut back by 10 bases and J by 0 bases. Germline V gene data show CDR1 as SEHNR and CDR2 as FQNEAQ (reference sequence). The CDR3, as DNA: TGTGCCATCCACACGTACGGGACAGAGATCCCCTCCTACGAGCAGTACTTC. Translating gives CAIHTYGTEIPSYEQYF.

In this sample, this clone turned up once. J is TRBJ1-1 and V is TRBV28; 7 bases are a match to TRBD1. CDR3 length equals 15 residues. CDR1 is MDHEN, CDR2 SYDVKM, per germline. V gave up 5 bases and J gave up 5 bases; unmatched junction bases: 11. The CDR3 loop reads CASSPPAGGRTEAFF. CDR3 DNA: TGTGCCAGCAGTCCCCCGGCAGGGGGAAGGACTGAAGCTTTCTTT.

The rearrangement uses TRBV4-3 and TRBJ2-7; TRBD1 matches 10 bases. The CDR3 runs to 15 residues. The germline V gene encodes CDR1 LGHNA and CDR2 YSLEER. Trimming cost V 3 bases and J 7 bases; bases outside gene matches: 9. CDR3 sequence reads: CASSHRGTGAREQYF. The CDR3 bases are TGCGCCAGCAGCCATCGCGGGACAGGGGCACGAGAGCAGTACTTC.

In DNA, the CDR3 is TGTGCCAGTACCCGGAGGGGAGGGCAAGAGACCCAGTACTTC. Protein: CASTRRGGQETQYF. The chain combines TRBV19 with TRBJ2-5, with 7 bases aligning to TRBD2. V shed 7 bases and J 2 bases; nucleotides not matched to a gene: 7. The CDR3 spans 14 residues. Germline V gene lookup returns CDR1 LNHDA and CDR2 SQIVND (reference sequence).

The chain couples TRBV27 to TRBJ2-7; 14 positions match TRBD2. The germline CDR1 and CDR2 sequences are MNHEY and SMNVEV (reference sequence). The CDR3 runs to 18 residues. The junction had 10 bases not matched to a gene; V was cut back by 5 bases and J by 1 base. DNA for the CDR3: TGTGCCAGCAGTGAACTACGACTAGCGGGAGGGAAATCCTACGAGCAGTACTTC. Residues: CASSELRLAGGKSYEQYF.

The V gene is TRBV5-4, the J gene TRBJ2-7; 7 bases agree with TRBD2. The germline gives CDR1 SGHNT, CDR2 YYREEE (reference sequence). This CDR3 is built from 14 residues. V lost 2 bases and J lost 6; bases outside the gene matches: 8. The CDR3 bases are TGTGCCAGCAGCTTTCAGGGCCTAGCGGTCGAGCAGTACTTC. Translation: CASSFQGLAVEQYF.

The J gene is TRBJ2-1, the V gene TRBV7-8; 10 bases fit TRBD2. V shed 4 bases, J shed 10 bases, and the junction held 13 bases outside the gene matches. The CDR3 covers 16 residues. Germline V gene lookup returns CDR1 SGHVS and CDR2 FQNEAQ. CDR3 sequence: CASSSRGASGREEQFF. The CDR3 bases are TGTGCCAGCAGCTCCCGGGGGGCTAGCGGGAGAGAGGAGCAGTTCTTC.

This chain connects TRBV10-3 to TRBJ2-3; 11 bases align to TRBD1. V trimming: 6 bases; J trimming: 1 base; junction bases outside the gene matches: 21. The germline V gene encodes CDR1 ENHRY and CDR2 SYGVKD. This CDR3 is 21 amino acids long. This chain's CDR3 is CAISPGTGGLGGRKGTDTQYF. CDR3 nucleotides: TGTGCCATCAGCCCCGGGACAGGGGGATTAGGCGGGAGAAAGGGCACAGATACGCAGTATTTT.

The V and J genes are TRBV7-9 and TRBJ2-7; D might be TRBD1 (6 bases). CDR3 length: 16 residues. CDR1 and CDR2 (germline): SEHNR, FQNEAQ (reference sequence). V dropped 0 bases and J dropped 3 bases, with 15 bases sitting between them. CDR3 region: CASSLAQGLIFYEQYF. The CDR3 nucleotides are TGTGCCAGCAGCTTAGCGCAGGGGCTAATTTTCTACGAGCAGTACTTC.

The chain employs TRBV23-1 and TRBJ2-2; possible D gene TRBD2, 6 bases. TRBV23-1 is an open reading frame whose function is uncertain. This CDR3 spans 21 amino acids. With 10 bases removed from V and 0 bases from J, the gap between germline ends came to 33 bases. In DNA, the CDR3 is TGCGCCATCGGAGGGACCGAGGCATCATTCACCGCGCAGGCGAACACCGGGGAGCTGTTTTTT. Translating it yields CAIGGTEASFTAQANTGELFF.

The V call is TRBV28, the J call TRBJ1-5; 7 positions match TRBD1. This CDR3 spans 15 amino acids. CDR1 is MDHEN, CDR2 SYDVKM, per germline. The V segment lost 6 bases and the J segment 6 bases; nucleotides outside the gene matches: 11. In DNA form, the CDR3 reads TGTGCCAGCAGCTATGACAGGGAAAGGGGTCAGCCCCAGCATTTT. It yields the protein CASSYDRERGQPQHF.

The chain carries TRBV2 and TRBJ1-1; possibly TRBD1 for D (5 bases). Germline lookup yields CDR1 SNHLY and CDR2 FYNNEI. The germline V and J ends were trimmed by 7 bases and 5 bases, with 17 bases remaining between them. The CDR3 totals 14 residues. Here the CDR3 reads CASIQGDSRTEAFF. DNA for the CDR3: TGTGCCAGCATCCAAGGGGATTCCAGGACTGAAGCTTTCTTT. Looking up the rest from reference TRBV2 and TRBJ1-1 gives the full variable domain: EPEVTQTPSHQVTQMGQEVILRCVPISNHLYFYWYRQILGQKVEFLVSFYNNEISEKSEIFDDQFSVERPDGSNFTLKIRSTKLEDSAMYFCASIQGDSRTEAFFGQGTRLTVV.